The entry that follows covers one TCR beta chain sequence. The sample belongs to a study of blood T cell repertoires in COVID-19. Study overall: T cells, B-cell-depleted T cells, or PBMCs provided the cDNA or gDNA that served as material.

As handled by the study authors: Estimation of nucleated cell counts relied on the amplification of reference gene primers. Clones were sequenced by immunoSEQ multiplex PCR, and TCRdb holds only the in-frame ones, with some missing. The V and J calls and clone size are taken from that table; D and trimming were inferred from the DNA. Seen here are around 250,000 clones, 89% observed once, and the top ten hold 4% to 5%. The CDR3 runs 21 residues. Per the germline V gene, CDR1 is MDHEN and CDR2 is SYDVKM. V was cut by 2 bases and J by 0 bases, with 23 bases left in between. This clonotype was sampled from a middle-aged woman who had recovered from COVID-19. Sequenced: peripheral blood. The chain carries TRBV28 and TRBJ2-6, with D possibly TRBD2 on 5 matching bases. DNA of the CDR3: TGTGCCAGCAGTTTAATTTCATGGGGTGGAGGTCCTCTCTCTGGGGCCAACGTCCTGACTTTC. The encoded protein is CASSLISWGGGPLSGANVLTF.